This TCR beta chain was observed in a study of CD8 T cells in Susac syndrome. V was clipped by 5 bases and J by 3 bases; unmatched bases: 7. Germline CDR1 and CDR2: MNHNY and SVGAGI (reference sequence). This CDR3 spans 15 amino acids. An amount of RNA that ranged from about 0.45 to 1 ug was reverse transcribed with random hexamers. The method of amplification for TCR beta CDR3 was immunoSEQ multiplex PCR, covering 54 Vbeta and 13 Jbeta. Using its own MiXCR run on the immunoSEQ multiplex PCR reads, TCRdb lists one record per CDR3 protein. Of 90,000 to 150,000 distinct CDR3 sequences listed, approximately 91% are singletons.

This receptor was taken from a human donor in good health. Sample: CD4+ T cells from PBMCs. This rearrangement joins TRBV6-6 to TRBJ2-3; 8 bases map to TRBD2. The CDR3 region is CASSPSGSSTDTQYF. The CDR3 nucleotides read TGTGCCAGCAGTCCAAGCGGGAGTAGTACAGATACGCAGTATTTT.